This T cell receptor beta chain was obtained from a study of CD8+ T cells in alopecia areata. About the study: The duration of tofacitinib was 6 to 18 months, with 6 months off drug afterward.

Treatment in this sample: oral pan-JAK inhibitor, 5-10 mg twice daily. Samples from alopecia areata patients were lesional scalp punch biopsies and peripheral blood. The CDR3 is 14 amino acids. V shed 7 bases, J shed 3 bases, and the junction held 4 bases outside the gene matches. Germline loops: CDR1 SNHLY, CDR2 FYNNEI. Note on this clone: Antigen: not known.

In each case, RNA was isolated and then reverse transcribed into cDNA as the sequencing template. Profiling relied on immunoSEQ multiplex PCR, and the TCRdb table lists in-frame clones only, not all of them. The sample lists roughly 200,000 clones, roughly 50% occurring once. The study, taken as a whole, reports: Clonality in lesional scalp, especially alopecia totalis/universalis, exceeded that of normal scalp. Amid tofacitinib therapy, many expanded lesional clones stayed present in scalp and blood.

This specimen consisted of CD8+ T cells sorted from blood, obtained at week 24, from a patient treated with tofacitinib. V is TRBV2 and J is TRBJ2-3; TRBD2 agrees at 10 bases. The source is a human donor with alopecia areata. The CDR3 reads CASIWTSGTDTQYF. CDR3 sequence (DNA): TGTGCCAGCATTTGGACTAGCGGTACAGATACGCAGTATTTT.